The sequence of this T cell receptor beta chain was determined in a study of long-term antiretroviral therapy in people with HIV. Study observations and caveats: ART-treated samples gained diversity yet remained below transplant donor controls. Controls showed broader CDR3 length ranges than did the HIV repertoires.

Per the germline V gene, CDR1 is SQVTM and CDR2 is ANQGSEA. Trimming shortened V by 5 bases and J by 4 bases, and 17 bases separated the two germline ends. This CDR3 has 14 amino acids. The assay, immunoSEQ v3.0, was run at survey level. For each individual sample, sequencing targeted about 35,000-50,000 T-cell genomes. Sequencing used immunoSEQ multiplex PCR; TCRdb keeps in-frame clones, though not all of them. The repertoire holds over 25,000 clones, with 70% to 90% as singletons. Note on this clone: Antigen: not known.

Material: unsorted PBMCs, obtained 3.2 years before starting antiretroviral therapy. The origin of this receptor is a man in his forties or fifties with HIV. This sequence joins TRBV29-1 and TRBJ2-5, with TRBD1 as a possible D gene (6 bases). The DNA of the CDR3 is TGCAGCGTTCCAGCAGGGGTAGGGGGAGAGACCCAGTACTTC. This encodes CSVPAGVGGETQYF.